The rows below give T cell receptor beta chains drawn from one sample of a study of T cell repertoires in cytomegalovirus infection. Their antigen targets remain unknown. TCRdb itself ran the reads through MiXCR, one entry per CDR3 protein. Counted here are about 100,000 distinct CDR3 sequences, less than 55% occurring once; the ten biggest clones make up about 76%. The sequenced sample was CD8+ T cells from cultured PBMCs, obtained from culture after CMV antigen stimulation. These receptors were taken from a human donor in good health (CMV status not recorded). Some clones in this sample may be carry-over from other donors' samples. Each CDR3 is given with its conserved first and last residue. The order of the fields is clone size, V gene, J gene, D gene, CDR3 protein, CDR3 DNA. A D gene is named only where the DNA matches it firmly. The listing skips clone size in some rows; elsewhere it reads once, few, many or a size class.

abundance: -
v_gene: TRBV7-4
j_gene: TRBJ2-3
d_gene: TRBD2
CDR3aa: CASSSLVQRGLVDTQYF
CDR3nt: TGTGCCAGCAGCTCCCTTGTCCAGCGGGGGTTGGTAGATACGCAGTATTTT

abundance: few
v_gene: TRBV6-5
j_gene: TRBJ2-3
d_gene: -
CDR3aa: CASSYGSPTDTQYF
CDR3nt: TGTGCCAGCAGTTACGGTTCCCCCACAGATACGCAGTATTTT

abundance: -
v_gene: TRBV12-3/TRBV12-4
j_gene: TRBJ1-2
d_gene: -
CDR3aa: CASSLQGGGSQSYGYTF
CDR3nt: TGTGCCAGTAGTTTACAGGGAGGGGGGTCACAGAGCTATGGCTACACCTTC

abundance: few
v_gene: TRBV12-3/TRBV12-4
j_gene: TRBJ1-1
d_gene: TRBD1
CDR3aa: CASSSTGGRNTEAFF
CDR3nt: TGTGCCAGCAGTTCCACAGGGGGCCGGAACACTGAAGCTTTCTTT

abundance: -
v_gene: TRBV5-1
j_gene: TRBJ2-7
d_gene: TRBD2
CDR3aa: CASSLAGATGEQYF
CDR3nt: TGCGCCAGCAGCTTAGCGGGGGCTACCGGGGAGCAGTACTTC

abundance: -
v_gene: TRBV7-2
j_gene: TRBJ2-5
d_gene: -
CDR3aa: CASSPTVVETQYF
CDR3nt: TGTGCCAGCAGCCCTACCGTAGTCGAGACCCAGTACTTC

abundance: -
v_gene: TRBV28
j_gene: TRBJ2-3
d_gene: -
CDR3aa: CASSWTDTQYF
CDR3nt: TGTGCCAGCAGTTGGACAGATACGCAGTATTTT

abundance: -
v_gene: TRBV7-8
j_gene: TRBJ2-5
d_gene: -
CDR3aa: CASSLRGGETQYF
CDR3nt: TGTGCCAGCAGCTTAAGAGGGGGAGAGACCCAGTACTTC

abundance: -
v_gene: TRBV12-3/TRBV12-4
j_gene: TRBJ2-7
d_gene: TRBD1
CDR3aa: CASSEGQYRAYEQYF
CDR3nt: TGTGCCAGCAGTGAGGGACAGTACCGGGCCTACGAGCAGTACTTC

abundance: few
v_gene: TRBV2
j_gene: TRBJ1-2
d_gene: TRBD1
CDR3aa: CASRESTGTAYYGYTF
CDR3nt: TGTGCCAGCAGGGAGAGCACCGGGACAGCATACTATGGCTACACCTTC

abundance: many
v_gene: TRBV7-9
j_gene: TRBJ2-1
d_gene: -
CDR3aa: CASSLHSGHYNEQFF
CDR3nt: TGTGCCAGCAGCTTACATTCAGGGCACTACAATGAGCAGTTCTTC

abundance: many
v_gene: TRBV29-1
j_gene: TRBJ2-1
d_gene: TRBD2
CDR3aa: CSVDGTSGGAYNEQFF
CDR3nt: TGCAGCGTTGACGGGACTAGCGGGGGTGCCTACAATGAGCAGTTCTTC

abundance: few
v_gene: TRBV7-7
j_gene: TRBJ2-1
d_gene: TRBD2
CDR3aa: CASSPRTSTEQFF
CDR3nt: TGTGCCAGCAGCCCAAGGACTAGCACTGAGCAGTTCTTC

abundance: few
v_gene: TRBV12-3/TRBV12-4
j_gene: TRBJ2-2
d_gene: -
CDR3aa: CASSPDFGELFF
CDR3nt: TGTGCCAGCAGTCCCGACTTCGGGGAGCTGTTTTTT

abundance: -
v_gene: TRBV19
j_gene: TRBJ1-1
d_gene: TRBD1
CDR3aa: CASSIPDLEQQGGAFF
CDR3nt: TGTGCCAGTAGTATCCCAGATCTCGAACAACAGGGGGGAGCTTTCTTT

abundance: -
v_gene: TRBV7-4
j_gene: TRBJ1-2
d_gene: TRBD1
CDR3aa: CASSSGGTNYGYTF
CDR3nt: TGTGCCAGCAGCTCAGGGGGCACTAACTATGGCTACACCTTC

abundance: once
v_gene: TRBV27
j_gene: TRBJ2-1
d_gene: -
CDR3aa: CASSMRGGLGYNEQFF
CDR3nt: TGTGCCAGCAGTATGAGGGGGGGCTTGGGCTACAATGAGCAGTTCTTC

abundance: -
v_gene: TRBV11-2
j_gene: TRBJ1-4
d_gene: TRBD1
CDR3aa: CASSLTGADEKLFF
CDR3nt: TGTGCCAGCAGCCTGACAGGGGCCGACGAAAAACTGTTTTTT

abundance: -
v_gene: TRBV7-9
j_gene: TRBJ1-1
d_gene: TRBD1
CDR3aa: CASSQSQGRRTEAFF
CDR3nt: TGTGCCAGCAGCCAATCACAGGGGCGCAGGACTGAAGCTTTCTTT

abundance: -
v_gene: TRBV12-3/TRBV12-4
j_gene: TRBJ1-3
d_gene: -
CDR3aa: CASSQFWGHSGNTIYF
CDR3nt: TGTGCCAGCTCACAATTCTGGGGGCACTCTGGAAACACCATATATTTT

abundance: -
v_gene: TRBV2
j_gene: TRBJ2-7
d_gene: -
CDR3aa: CASKWVPSTYEQYF
CDR3nt: TGTGCCAGCAAGTGGGTTCCCAGCACCTACGAGCAGTACTTC

abundance: many
v_gene: TRBV5-5
j_gene: TRBJ2-3
d_gene: -
CDR3aa: CASSLLLASTDTQYF
CDR3nt: TGTGCCAGCAGCTTGCTTTTAGCTAGCACAGATACGCAGTATTTT

abundance: many
v_gene: TRBV19
j_gene: TRBJ1-1
d_gene: TRBD1
CDR3aa: CASSMWDQGAATEAFF
CDR3nt: TGTGCCAGTAGTATGTGGGATCAGGGGGCGGCTACTGAAGCTTTCTTT

abundance: -
v_gene: TRBV15
j_gene: TRBJ2-2
d_gene: -
CDR3aa: CATSRDRGGTGELFF
CDR3nt: TGTGCCACCAGCAGAGACAGGGGCGGCACCGGGGAGCTGTTTTTT

abundance: -
v_gene: TRBV12-3/TRBV12-4
j_gene: TRBJ1-1
d_gene: -
CDR3aa: CASGRVGGMNTEAFF
CDR3nt: TGTGCCAGCGGTAGGGTTGGGGGGATGAACACTGAAGCTTTCTTT

abundance: -
v_gene: TRBV27
j_gene: TRBJ1-3
d_gene: -
CDR3aa: CASSLQGNSGNTIYF
CDR3nt: TGTGCCAGCAGCTTACAGGGAAACTCTGGAAACACCATATATTTT

abundance: -
v_gene: TRBV27
j_gene: TRBJ2-7
d_gene: -
CDR3aa: CASSSGGEGYYEQYF
CDR3nt: TGTGCCAGCAGTTCCGGGGGAGAGGGGTACTACGAGCAGTACTTC

abundance: -
v_gene: TRBV27
j_gene: TRBJ2-5
d_gene: TRBD2
CDR3aa: CASRQAGAQYF
CDR3nt: TGTGCCAGCAGGCAGGCGGGGGCCCAGTACTTC

abundance: -
v_gene: TRBV3-1
j_gene: TRBJ1-2
d_gene: -
CDR3aa: CASSQEEWATYGYTF
CDR3nt: TGTGCCAGCAGCCAAGAGGAATGGGCAACCTATGGCTACACCTTC

abundance: -
v_gene: TRBV25-1
j_gene: TRBJ1-1
d_gene: -
CDR3aa: CASSESGGAVYTEAFF
CDR3nt: TGTGCCAGCAGTGAATCGGGGGGGGCGGTGTACACTGAAGCTTTCTTT

abundance: few
v_gene: TRBV2
j_gene: TRBJ2-1
d_gene: -
CDR3aa: CASSPLGGDASYNEQFF
CDR3nt: TGTGCCAGCAGCCCCCTAGGCGGGGATGCATCCTACAATGAGCAGTTCTTC

abundance: -
v_gene: TRBV18
j_gene: TRBJ1-1
d_gene: TRBD1
CDR3aa: CASSPGQQNTEAFF
CDR3nt: TGTGCCAGCTCACCGGGACAGCAGAACACTGAAGCTTTCTTT

abundance: -
v_gene: TRBV5-6
j_gene: TRBJ2-1
d_gene: TRBD1
CDR3aa: CASSSTGESYNEQFF
CDR3nt: TGTGCCAGCAGCTCTACAGGGGAATCCTACAATGAGCAGTTCTTC

abundance: many
v_gene: TRBV7-9
j_gene: TRBJ1-1
d_gene: -
CDR3aa: CASSLASTGAEAFF
CDR3nt: TGTGCCAGCAGCTTAGCTTCGACAGGCGCTGAAGCTTTCTTT

abundance: -
v_gene: TRBV29-1
j_gene: TRBJ1-1
d_gene: -
CDR3aa: CSTDGENTEAFF
CDR3nt: TGCAGCACCGACGGGGAGAACACTGAAGCTTTCTTT

abundance: -
v_gene: TRBV20-1
j_gene: TRBJ2-7
d_gene: TRBD1
CDR3aa: CSASRDRGNEQYF
CDR3nt: TGCAGTGCTAGCCGGGACAGGGGAAACGAGCAGTACTTC

abundance: once
v_gene: TRBV12-3/TRBV12-4
j_gene: TRBJ1-4
d_gene: -
CDR3aa: CASSVDATGANEKLFF
CDR3nt: TGTGCCAGCAGTGTCGACGCTACGGGGGCTAATGAAAAACTGTTTTTT